The 27 T cell receptor beta chains listed next were all sequenced from one sample in a study of blood T cell repertoires in COVID-19 (dated by TCRdb to the early 2020s). The library was produced with the immunoSEQ multiplex PCR assay. The source is immuneACCESS, and TCRdb retained only in-frame sequences with V and J called. Part of the clones is not carried over; for the studies checked, unresolved V genes explain less than half of this, and the remainder is unexplained. The sample records around 300,000 clones, just under 85% of which are singletons. The ten top clones hold approximately 4.1% of the sample. Source material: peripheral blood. These receptor sequences come from a woman aged 45-65 years with active or convalescent COVID-19.

V gene TRBV6-5 combines with J gene TRBJ2-1; unclear D gene. CDR3 size: 13 residues. Germline CDR1 is MNHEY and CDR2 is SVGAGI. Trimming pared 4 bases from V and 3 bases from J, leaving 7 bases between. The CDR3 DNA reads TGTGCCAGCAGTTTCTACCTCTACAATGAGCAGTTCTTC. Translation: CASSFYLYNEQFF.

The gene calls are TRBV28 and TRBJ2-5; D is unresolved. Germline CDR1 MDHEN, CDR2 SYDVKM. Trimming took 6 bases from V and 4 from J, leaving 12 bases between them. The CDR3 extends over 13 amino acids. The CDR3 loop is CASRVGGGETQYF. The CDR3, as DNA: TGTGCCAGCAGGGTGGGTGGCGGAGAGACCCAGTACTTC. Based on the CDR3 plus reference TRBV28 and TRBJ2-5, the full variable domain is DVKVTQSSRYLVKRTGEKVFLECVQDMDHENMFWYRQDPGLGLRLIYFSYDVKMKEKGDIPEGYSVSREKKERFSLILESASTNQTSMYLCASRVGGGETQYFGPGTRLLVL.

The CDR3 bases are TGTGCCAGCCAACCGGCGGGAGCGGGAACGTGGAATGAGCAGTTCTTC. This encodes CASQPAGAGTWNEQFF. The chain couples TRBV25-1 to TRBJ2-1; 7 nucleotides align to TRBD2. CDR3 length: 16 residues. CDR1 MGHDK and CDR2 SYGVNS come from the germline V gene. With V trimmed by 8 bases and J by 7 bases, 17 bases remained unmatched.

The gene calls are TRBV7-8 and TRBJ1-2; the match to TRBD1 covers 9 bases. The CDR3 is 16 residues long. Germline loops: CDR1 SGHVS, CDR2 FQNEAQ. Trimming at V came to 1 base and at J to 9 bases, leaving 12 bases not matched to a gene. This CDR3 is CASSLVGGRDRESYTF. The CDR3 DNA reads TGTGCCAGCAGCTTAGTCGGGGGCCGGGACAGGGAAAGCTACACCTTC.

J is TRBJ2-7 and V is TRBV6-5; a weak D match, TRBD1 (5 bases). Germline V gives CDR1 MNHEY, CDR2 SVGAGI. The CDR3 is 15 residues long. V gave up 0 bases and J gave up 0 bases, with 9 bases separating them. The CDR3 coding sequence is TGTGCCAGCAGTTACTCGGGGCAGGACTCCTACGAGCAGTACTTC. It is translated as CASSYSGQDSYEQYF.

This clone has only one observation. This chain joins TRBV9 and TRBJ2-7, with 7 bases that match TRBD1. Germline values: CDR1 SGDLS, CDR2 YYNGEE. The CDR3 contains 15 residues. Unmatched junction bases numbered 11, after V lost 4 bases and J lost 4 bases. In nucleotides, the CDR3 is TGTGCCAGCAGCCCATCAGGACAGGCCCTTTACGAGCAGTACTTC. It encodes CASSPSGQALYEQYF. The full variable domain, with the rest looked up from reference TRBV9 and TRBJ2-7, is DSGVTQTPKHLITATGQRVTLRCSPRSGDLSVYWYQQSLDQGLQFLIQYYNGEERAKGNILERFSAQQFPDLHSELNLSSLELGDSALYFCASSPSGQALYEQYFGPGTRLTVT.

This chain uses TRBV19 with TRBJ2-1; 14 bases agree with TRBD2. The germline V gene encodes CDR1 LNHDA and CDR2 SQIVND (reference sequence). This CDR3 spans 17 amino acids. V dropped 5 bases and J dropped 2; count of bases not matched to a gene: 5. The CDR3 spells CASSGTSGRHAYNEQFF. CDR3 DNA sequence: TGTGCCAGTAGTGGGACTAGCGGGAGACACGCCTACAATGAGCAGTTCTTC.

In DNA, the CDR3 is TGTGCCAGCAGCTTAGAGTTTAGCGGGAGGGTGAATGAGCAGTTCTTC. Translating gives CASSLEFSGRVNEQFF. The chain has TRBV11-3 and TRBJ2-1; 11 bases line up with TRBD2. This CDR3 is built from 16 residues. Per germline, CDR1 SGHNT and CDR2 YENEEA. V shed 0 bases and J 7 bases; nucleotides not matched to a gene: 5.

The chain has TRBV6-6 and TRBJ2-7; D gene ambiguous. This CDR3 comprises 11 residues. The ends were cut back, 7 bases at V and 3 bases at J, with 7 bases in the middle. Germline CDR1 and CDR2: MNHNY and SVGAGI (reference sequence). This chain's CDR3 is CASTESYEQYF. The DNA of the CDR3 is TGTGCCAGCACCGAGAGCTACGAGCAGTACTTC.

This chain uses TRBV19 with TRBJ2-1; a possible D gene is TRBD1 (6 bases). The V gene lost 5 bases and the J gene lost 10 bases, with 21 bases spanning the gap. The length of the CDR3 is 15 residues. Per the germline V gene, CDR1 is LNHDA and CDR2 is SQIVND (reference sequence). CDR3 loop: CASSPYRDRGREQFF. The CDR3 coding sequence is TGTGCCAGTAGTCCCTACAGGGACCGCGGTCGCGAGCAGTTCTTC.

This clone came up a few times. The V gene is TRBV19, the J gene TRBJ1-4, with 7 bases fitting TRBD1. With V trimmed by 6 bases and J by 7 bases, 8 bases remained unmatched. Germline values: CDR1 LNHDA, CDR2 SQIVND (reference sequence). CDR3 size: 14 residues. CDR3 nucleotides: TGTGCCAGTAGAGACAGGGCCGGTGGTGAAAAACTGTTTTTT. This encodes CASRDRAGGEKLFF. The complete variable domain, with remaining parts taken from reference TRBV19 and TRBJ1-4, reads DGGITQSPKYLFRKEGQNVTLSCEQNLNHDAMYWYRQDPGQGLRLIYYSQIVNDFQKGDIAEGYSVSREKKESFPLTVTSAQKNPTAFYLCASRDRAGGEKLFFGSGTQLSVL.

V gene TRBV19 combines with J gene TRBJ1-1; 7 bases are shared with TRBD1. The CDR3 has 13 amino acids. V was clipped by 4 bases and J by 7 bases; unmatched bases: 6. Germline lookup yields CDR1 LNHDA and CDR2 SQIVND (reference sequence). The DNA of the CDR3 is TGTGCCAGTAGTAGTCCAGGGACAGTTGAAGCTTTCTTT. Protein product: CASSSPGTVEAFF.

The chain uses TRBV6-5 and TRBJ2-7, with 8 bases lining up with TRBD1. From germline, CDR1 is MNHEY and CDR2 SVGAGI. The CDR3 runs to 15 residues. V was clipped by 0 bases and J by 2 bases; unmatched bases: 3. Written as DNA, the CDR3 is TGTGCCAGCAGTTACTCGATCAGGGGGCCCTACGAGCAGTACTTC. This translates into CASSYSIRGPYEQYF.

This chain links TRBV5-1 with TRBJ2-3; possibly TRBD2 for D (5 bases). V dropped 0 bases and J dropped 7 bases, with 9 bases sitting between them. CDR1 is SGHRS, CDR2 YFSETQ, per germline. This CDR3 has 13 residues. This CDR3 is CASSLETGNTQYF. The CDR3 DNA sequence: TGCGCCAGCAGCTTGGAGACGGGGAATACGCAGTATTTT.

V is TRBV6-5 and J is TRBJ2-3; 7 nucleotides align to TRBD2. The CDR3 spans 14 residues. With 2 bases clipped from V and 6 bases from J, the junction kept 5 bases outside the gene matches. Germline V gene data show CDR1 as MNHEY and CDR2 as SVGAGI. The CDR3 nucleotides are TGTGCCAGCAGTTACGGGGGAGGGCCTGATACGCAGTATTTT. It codes for CASSYGGGPDTQYF.

The chain links TRBV7-6 to TRBJ1-3; no clear D. V was cut by 5 bases and J by 0 bases, with 14 bases left in between. The germline CDR1 and CDR2 sequences are SGHVS and FNYEAQ. The CDR3 runs to 16 residues. Here the CDR3 DNA reads TGTGCCAGCAGCCCCTCAGTGGTCTCCTCTGGAAACACCATATATTTT. Translation: CASSPSVVSSGNTIYF.

The chain recombines TRBV19 with TRBJ1-1, with a possible D match to TRBD1 (5 bases). V lost 8 bases and J lost 4, with 23 bases in between. This CDR3 has 16 amino acids. CDR1 and CDR2 (germline): LNHDA, SQIVND (reference sequence). Here the CDR3 reads CASGPGRLKDGTEAFF. In DNA, the CDR3 is TGTGCCAGTGGGCCAGGGAGGCTCAAGGATGGCACTGAAGCTTTCTTT. Full variable domain (remainder filled in from reference TRBV19 and TRBJ1-1): DGGITQSPKYLFRKEGQNVTLSCEQNLNHDAMYWYRQDPGQGLRLIYYSQIVNDFQKGDIAEGYSVSREKKESFPLTVTSAQKNPTAFYLCASGPGRLKDGTEAFFGQGTRLTVV.

The chain joins TRBV28 to TRBJ1-2; D call uncertain. Trimming took 4 bases from V and 8 from J, leaving 14 bases between them. This CDR3 spans 13 amino acids. The germline V gene has CDR1 MDHEN and CDR2 SYDVKM. The CDR3 spells CASSSPLSGGYTF. CDR3 DNA sequence: TGTGCCAGCAGTTCTCCCCTCTCGGGAGGCTACACCTTC.

The chain combines TRBV2 with TRBJ2-7; 7 nucleotides agree with TRBD2. Looked up from germline, CDR1 is SNHLY and CDR2 is FYNNEI. Unmatched junction bases numbered 12, after V lost 2 bases and J lost 8 bases. This CDR3 has 15 residues. The CDR3 nucleotides are TGTGCCAGCAGTGAACTGACCTGGGGAGGGTCTAAGCAGTACTTC. As protein: CASSELTWGGSKQYF.

This clone was detected only once. The V call is TRBV2, the J call TRBJ1-1; 8 bases line up with TRBD1. The length of the CDR3 is 16 residues. CDR1 is SNHLY, CDR2 FYNNEI, per germline. The J segment lost 3 bases and the V segment lost 9 bases, leaving 15 bases of the junction unmatched. CDR3 in amino acids: CARRKCPGGIDTEAFF. The CDR3 bases are TGTGCCAGAAGAAAGTGCCCAGGGGGCATCGACACTGAAGCTTTCTTT.

J is TRBJ1-2 and V is TRBV2; D possibly corresponds to TRBD1 (5 bases). Deletions cut 6 bases from V and 0 bases from J, with 8 bases between. The CDR3 totals 13 residues. Germline V gene sequence: CDR1 SNHLY, CDR2 FYNNEI. The CDR3 is CASRETANYGYTF. In DNA, the CDR3 is TGTGCCAGCAGGGAGACAGCTAACTATGGCTACACCTTC. The variable domain in full, with the rest retrieved from reference TRBV2 and TRBJ1-2, is EPEVTQTPSHQVTQMGQEVILRCVPISNHLYFYWYRQILGQKVEFLVSFYNNEISEKSEIFDDQFSVERPDGSNFTLKIRSTKLEDSAMYFCASRETANYGYTFGSGTRLTVV.

This chain uses TRBV6-5 with TRBJ2-3; weak D call: TRBD2 (5 bases). The V end lost 2 bases, the J end lost 5 bases, and 14 bases lay between the germline ends. The germline V gene encodes CDR1 MNHEY and CDR2 SVGAGI. The CDR3 covers 15 residues. CDR3: CASSYGSGRGDTQYF. In nucleotides, the CDR3 is TGTGCCAGCAGTTACGGGTCAGGCCGGGGAGATACGCAGTATTTT.

The genes are TRBV5-8 and TRBJ2-3, with TRBD2 matching 7 bases. Germline CDR1 reads SGHTS; CDR2 reads YDEGEE. V shed 0 bases and J 3 bases; nucleotides not matched to a gene: 7. The CDR3 is 16 amino acids. The CDR3 reads CASSLGPAGRTDTQYF. In DNA, the CDR3 is TGTGCCAGCAGCTTGGGTCCAGCGGGACGGACAGATACGCAGTATTTT. The full variable domain, with the rest looked up from reference TRBV5-8 and TRBJ2-3, is EAGVTQSPTHLIKTRGQQATLRCSPISGHTSVYWYQQALGLGLQFLLWYDEGEERNRGNFPPRFSGRQFPNYSSELNVNALELEDSALYLCASSLGPAGRTDTQYFGPGTRLTVL.

The CDR3 loop reads CASRSEWTGGPEAFF. In DNA, the CDR3 is TGCGCCAGCAGGTCCGAGTGGACAGGGGGTCCCGAAGCTTTCTTT. This chain links TRBV5-1 with TRBJ1-1, with TRBD1 identical over 10 bases. Per the germline V gene, CDR1 is SGHRS and CDR2 is YFSETQ. V dropped 5 bases and J dropped 8; count of bases not matched to a gene: 12. The CDR3 consists of 15 residues.

This rearrangement joins TRBV5-1 to TRBJ1-1, with D uncertain. The V and J ends lost 0 bases and 1 base respectively, with 10 bases between them. Germline CDR1 SGHRS, CDR2 YFSETQ. This CDR3 is built from 15 residues. Written as DNA, the CDR3 is TGCGCCAGCAGCTTGGGTCCAGGAGGGAACACTGAAGCTTTCTTT. The encoded protein is CASSLGPGGNTEAFF.

CDR3 coding DNA: TGCGCCAGCAGTGAGGCAGGGCTGACGTCTAATGAAAAACTGTTTTTT. Protein sequence: CASSEAGLTSNEKLFF. This chain connects TRBV10-2 to TRBJ1-4, with D perhaps TRBD1 (5 bases). The CDR3 has 16 residues. Trimming shortened V by 2 bases and J by 3 bases, and 13 bases separated the two germline ends. The V gene's germline CDR1 is WSHSY and CDR2 SAAADI.

The chain recombines TRBV30 with TRBJ1-2; D remains unclear. V was trimmed by 4 bases and J by 6 bases, leaving 9 bases between them. The germline V gene encodes CDR1 GTSNPN and CDR2 SVGIG (reference sequence). The CDR3 loop spans 11 amino acids. CDR3 DNA sequence: TGTGCCTGGACCCACGCGGATGGCTACACCTTC. As protein: CAWTHADGYTF.